The 30 T cell receptor beta chains below come from one sample, sequenced in a study of vaccination and CD4 T cells after COVID-19. These receptors' targets are unknown. Treatment of the sample: roughly nine-day PBMC culture with coronavirus spike peptide pools or control peptides (ViraFEST assay). An Oncomine TCR Beta short-read assay was used to sequence the DNA from cultured CD4+ T cells. TCRdb reprocessed the PCR reads with MiXCR, giving one entry per CDR3 protein. The repertoire holds about 15,000 distinct CDR3 sequences, with about 39% as singletons. The sequences come from CD4+ T cells from blood, cultured in vitro, collected before SARS-CoV-2 vaccination. The receptors were sampled from a human donor who had recovered from COVID-19.

The J gene is TRBJ1-1, the V gene TRBV5-1, with D perhaps matching TRBD1 (6 bases). Germline CDR1 and CDR2: SGHRS and YFSETQ. V lost 6 bases and J 2 bases, leaving 17 bases between the germline ends. There are 15 residues in the CDR3. The CDR3 protein is CASTRHGGPNTEAFF. DNA for the CDR3: TGCGCCAGCACTCGACACGGGGGCCCCAACACTGAAGCTTTCTTT.

This clonotype was counted a few times. V is TRBV24-1 and J is TRBJ2-3; 8 nucleotides line up with TRBD2. This CDR3 comprises 16 residues. The junction had 8 bases not matched to a gene; V was cut back by 4 bases and J by 3 bases. Per germline, CDR1 KGHDR and CDR2 SFDVKD. The CDR3 DNA reads as TGTGCCACCAGTGACCAGAGCGGGAGAGGAACAGATACGCAGTATTTT. Translating it yields CATSDQSGRGTDTQYF.

This clonotype has only a few counts. This rearrangement joins TRBV7-2 to TRBJ1-2, with 7 bases lining up with TRBD1. This CDR3 has 15 amino acids. V shed 5 bases and J 0 bases; nucleotides not matched to a gene: 6. Looked up from germline, CDR1 is SGHTA and CDR2 is FQGNSA. The CDR3 bases are TGTGCCAGCAGCCGTGACAGGGCATCTAACTATGGCTACACCTTC. This translates into CASSRDRASNYGYTF.

This clonotype was seen a few times. The chain couples TRBV19 to TRBJ1-5; the D is unclear. Looked up from germline, CDR1 is LNHDA and CDR2 is SQIVND (reference sequence). This CDR3 comprises 13 residues. V lost 6 bases, J lost 6 bases, and 12 bases lay in between. CDR3 in amino acids: CASSYGRAQPQHF. The DNA for the CDR3 is TGTGCCAGTAGCTACGGACGGGCTCAGCCCCAGCATTTT.

The V and J genes are TRBV7-3 and TRBJ1-1; tentatively, D is TRBD1 (5 bases). The CDR3 spans 13 residues. V was trimmed by 2 bases and J by 1 base, leaving 5 bases between them. CDR1 and CDR2 (germline): SGHTA, FQGTGA. The CDR3 spells CASSLGANTEAFF. Written as DNA, the CDR3 is TGTGCCAGCAGCTTAGGGGCGAACACTGAAGCTTTCTTT.

The rearrangement links TRBV7-8 to TRBJ2-1, with D unclear. The CDR3 has 15 amino acids. The germline V and J ends were trimmed by 4 bases and 7 bases, with 17 bases remaining between them. CDR1 is SGHVS, CDR2 FQNEAQ, per germline. CDR3 amino acids: CASSSPDLERNEQFF. CDR3 coding DNA: TGTGCCAGCAGCTCACCCGACCTGGAAAGGAATGAGCAGTTCTTC.

There are a few counts of this clonotype. The chain recombines TRBV7-2 with TRBJ1-1; possibly TRBD1 for D (6 bases). Germline V gene sequence: CDR1 SGHTA, CDR2 FQGNSA. The CDR3 extends over 14 amino acids. Trimming left V 4 bases short and J 8 bases short, with 17 bases between. The DNA for the CDR3 is TGTGCCAGCAGCTGGGGGCGGACGTCGGGGGAAGCTTTCTTT. Protein sequence: CASSWGRTSGEAFF. Using reference TRBV7-2 and TRBJ1-1 for the parts outside the CDR3, the full variable domain is GAGVSQSPSNKVTEKGKDVELRCDPISGHTALYWYRQSLGQGLEFLIYFQGNSAPDKSGLPSDRFSAERTGGSVSTLTIQRTQQEDSAVYLCASSWGRTSGEAFFGQGTRLTVV.

V is TRBV7-2 and J is TRBJ1-1; weak D call: TRBD1 (5 bases). Germline-derived CDR1 and CDR2 are SGHTA and FQGNSA. The CDR3 is made up of 15 amino acids. Trimming stripped 5 bases from V and 1 base from J, with 14 bases between. This CDR3 is CASSRRTKTNTEAFF. The DNA of the CDR3 is TGTGCCAGCAGCAGACGGACAAAGACGAACACTGAAGCTTTCTTT.

J is TRBJ2-2 and V is TRBV7-8; 12 positions agree with TRBD2. Per germline, CDR1 SGHVS and CDR2 FQNEAQ. CDR3 length: 17 residues. V lost 5 bases, J lost 5 bases, and 9 bases stayed unmatched. The DNA for the CDR3 is TGTGCCAGCAGCCAAGCACGGACTAGCGGGAAGACCGGGGAGCTGTTTTTT. As protein: CASSQARTSGKTGELFF.

This clonotype turned up a few times. This sequence joins TRBV15 and TRBJ1-5, with D unresolved. CDR3 size: 12 residues. CDR1 is LNHNV and CDR2 is YYDKDF in the germline V gene (reference sequence). Deletions cut 6 bases from V and 6 bases from J, with 9 bases between. The DNA of the CDR3 is TGTGCCACCAGTGTAGGGCCTCAGCCCCAGCATTTT. It codes for CATSVGPQPQHF.

The chain links TRBV10-3 to TRBJ2-7; D remains ambiguous. CDR1 and CDR2 from the germline V gene are ENHRY and SYGVKD. The CDR3 loop spans 13 amino acids. V shed 3 bases and J shed 7 bases, with 13 bases lying between them. CDR3 sequence (DNA): TGTGCCATCAGTGATTCCTACCAGTTGGAGCAGTACTTC. Encoded protein: CAISDSYQLEQYF.

CDR3 residues: CASNVRGHNQPQHF. The DNA of the CDR3 is TGTGCCAGCAACGTAAGAGGACACAATCAGCCCCAGCATTTT. The chain combines TRBV11-3 with TRBJ1-5, with D possibly TRBD1 on 5 matching bases. Germline CDR1 SGHNT, CDR2 YENEEA. CDR3 length: 14 amino acids. Trimming took 7 bases from V and 3 from J, leaving 13 bases between them.

V is TRBV20-1 and J is TRBJ2-7; TRBD1 might be the D (6 bases). V lost 1 base and J 3 bases, leaving 10 bases between the germline ends. Germline CDR1 is DFQATT and CDR2 is SNEGSKA (reference sequence). The CDR3 is made up of 13 amino acids. This chain's CDR3 is CSARGDIFYEQYF. CDR3 nucleotide sequence: TGCAGTGCTAGAGGGGACATATTCTACGAGCAGTACTTC.

The chain is built from TRBV12-3 or TRBV12-4 and TRBJ1-5; D possibly corresponds to TRBD1 (5 bases). Deletions cut 3 bases from V and 1 base from J, with 13 bases between. The CDR3 covers 16 residues. The CDR3 region is CASSLYGGTSNQPQHF. Written as DNA, the CDR3 is TGTGCCAGCAGTTTGTACGGGGGAACCAGCAATCAGCCCCAGCATTTT.

The rearrangement joins TRBV6-1 to TRBJ2-5; no clear D gene. Trimming removed 6 bases from V and 1 base from J, with 12 bases in between. The CDR3 consists of 14 residues. The germline CDR1 and CDR2 sequences are MNHNS and SASEGT. The CDR3 DNA sequence: TGTGCCAGCAGGGCGGTTGGCTCCCAAGAGACCCAGTACTTC. Its translation: CASRAVGSQETQYF.

The CDR3 spells CASNIGQGAEETQYF. CDR3 DNA: TGTGCCAGCAACATCGGACAGGGGGCAGAAGAGACCCAGTACTTC. The chain recombines TRBV7-9 with TRBJ2-5; 11 nucleotides agree with TRBD1. CDR1 is SEHNR and CDR2 is FQNEAQ in the germline V gene (reference sequence). Unmatched junction bases numbered 7, after V lost 7 bases and J lost 3 bases. The length of the CDR3 is 15 residues.

This clonotype was detected only a few times. The V call is TRBV29-1, the J call TRBJ2-3; possible D gene TRBD1, 6 bases. The germline V gene encodes CDR1 SQVTM and CDR2 ANQGSEA. The CDR3 has 15 amino acids. Trimming removed 2 bases at V and 6 bases at J, with 18 bases between. The CDR3 reads CSVELVDRQPDTQYF. The CDR3 DNA sequence: TGCAGCGTTGAACTCGTAGACAGGCAGCCGGATACGCAGTATTTT.

The V gene is TRBV6-1, the J gene TRBJ2-6; D may match TRBD1 or TRBD2 (5 bases each). V lost 8 bases and J lost 2, with 19 bases in between. This CDR3 has 17 amino acids. The germline V gene encodes CDR1 MNHNS and CDR2 SASEGT. The CDR3 region has the DNA TGTGCCAGCGCTCCCGCAGGGAGTACCCCTGGGGCCAACGTCCTGACTTTC. It codes for CASAPAGSTPGANVLTF.

The chain is built from TRBV27 and TRBJ2-5, with TRBD2 identical over 9 bases. Germline assignment: CDR1 MNHEY and CDR2 SMNVEV (reference sequence). The junction had 8 bases not matched to a gene; V was cut back by 8 bases and J by 4 bases. The CDR3 consists of 14 residues. This CDR3 is CASSKAGGRETQYF. Here the CDR3 DNA reads TGTGCCAGCTCGAAAGCGGGAGGTAGAGAGACCCAGTACTTC.

This clonotype was seen more than once but under ten times. This chain connects TRBV19 to TRBJ1-5, with TRBD1 identical over 8 bases. Germline loops: CDR1 LNHDA, CDR2 SQIVND (reference sequence). This CDR3 is built from 16 residues. Trimming at V came to 0 bases and at J to 3 bases, leaving 4 bases not matched to a gene. This CDR3 is CASSIDPGGYNQPQHF. The CDR3 coding sequence is TGTGCCAGTAGTATAGACCCAGGGGGCTACAATCAGCCCCAGCATTTT.

The V gene is TRBV6-1, the J gene TRBJ2-7; D gene ambiguous. Germline loops: CDR1 MNHNS, CDR2 SASEGT. The CDR3 totals 9 residues. The V end was cut by 10 bases, the J end by 6 bases, with 7 bases between. In DNA, the CDR3 is TGTGCCACCCCTGTCGAGCAGTACTTC. Its protein is CATPVEQYF.

This chain connects TRBV15 to TRBJ2-7; 12 bases line up with TRBD2. V trimming: 3 bases; J trimming: 6 bases; junction bases outside the gene matches: 9. Germline V gene lookup returns CDR1 LNHNV and CDR2 YYDKDF (reference sequence). The CDR3 has 16 amino acids. CDR3 nucleotide sequence: TGTGCCACCAGCAGCTATACTAGCGGGAGGAGGGGCGAGCAGTACTTC. It yields the protein CATSSYTSGRRGEQYF.

The chain couples TRBV19 to TRBJ2-3; 7 bases match TRBD2. This CDR3 is built from 16 residues. Per the germline V gene, CDR1 is LNHDA and CDR2 is SQIVND (reference sequence). Trimming at V came to 4 bases and at J to 1 base, leaving 8 bases not matched to a gene. The CDR3 region is CASSSYGEGGTDTQYF. The CDR3 bases are TGTGCCAGTAGTAGCTATGGGGAGGGTGGCACAGATACGCAGTATTTT.

The genes are TRBV27 and TRBJ2-5, with a possible D match to TRBD2 (6 bases). V lost 6 bases and J 1 base, leaving 15 bases between the germline ends. The CDR3 covers 15 residues. In germline, CDR1 is MNHEY, CDR2 SMNVEV (reference sequence). The CDR3 reads CASRGTDYTQETQYF. The CDR3 bases are TGTGCCAGCAGGGGGACTGACTATACCCAAGAGACCCAGTACTTC.

J is TRBJ1-1 and V is TRBV14; D unclear. The V gene's germline CDR1 is SGHDN and CDR2 FVKESK. V gave up 4 bases and J gave up 5 bases, with 14 bases separating them. CDR3 length: 14 amino acids. This chain's CDR3 is CASSRNIPRTEAFF. In DNA, the CDR3 is TGTGCCAGCAGCCGAAACATTCCCCGGACTGAAGCTTTCTTT.

The V gene is TRBV19, the J gene TRBJ1-5, with D maybe TRBD1 (5 bases). From germline, CDR1 is LNHDA and CDR2 SQIVND (reference sequence). The V end lost 4 bases, the J end lost 4 bases, and 14 bases lay between the germline ends. The length of the CDR3 is 15 residues. CDR3 DNA sequence: TGTGCCAGTAGTAGGGATCGACAGCCAAATCAGCCCCAGCATTTT. As protein: CASSRDRQPNQPQHF.

The CDR3 nucleotides are TGTGCCAGCAGTGCCCAGACAGGGGTACGGGAGCAGTACTTC. As protein: CASSAQTGVREQYF. V and J are TRBV28 and TRBJ2-7, with 8 positions matching TRBD1. V lost 5 bases to trimming and J lost 7 bases; unmatched junction nucleotides: 10. The CDR3 runs to 14 residues. The germline V gene encodes CDR1 MDHEN and CDR2 SYDVKM.

In nucleotides, the CDR3 is TGTGCCAGCACGGGAGGTGTCAATGAAAAACTGTTTTTT. Protein product: CASTGGVNEKLFF. The chain links TRBV6-2 or TRBV6-3 to TRBJ1-4; D ambiguous. The CDR3 consists of 13 residues. Trimming left V 7 bases short and J 5 bases short, with 11 bases between. CDR1 is MNHEY and CDR2 is SVGEGT in the germline V gene.

This rearrangement joins TRBV10-3 to TRBJ1-2; maybe TRBD1 (6 bases). V lost 0 bases and J 8 bases, leaving 10 bases between the germline ends. The CDR3 contains 13 residues. The germline gives CDR1 ENHRY, CDR2 SYGVKD. The CDR3 bases are TGTGCCATCAGTGAGTCACAGGGAAGCGGCTACACCTTC. Its translation is CAISESQGSGYTF.

This clonotype showed up just a few times. This chain connects TRBV6-5 to TRBJ2-4; weak D call: TRBD1 (6 bases). This CDR3 comprises 17 residues. Germline V lookup: CDR1 MNHEY, CDR2 SVGAGI. With 1 base removed from V and 0 bases from J, the gap between germline ends came to 13 bases. The CDR3 region has the DNA TGTGCCAGCAGTTACTTCGGCGGACAGATAGCCAAAAACATTCAGTACTTC. As protein: CASSYFGGQIAKNIQYF.